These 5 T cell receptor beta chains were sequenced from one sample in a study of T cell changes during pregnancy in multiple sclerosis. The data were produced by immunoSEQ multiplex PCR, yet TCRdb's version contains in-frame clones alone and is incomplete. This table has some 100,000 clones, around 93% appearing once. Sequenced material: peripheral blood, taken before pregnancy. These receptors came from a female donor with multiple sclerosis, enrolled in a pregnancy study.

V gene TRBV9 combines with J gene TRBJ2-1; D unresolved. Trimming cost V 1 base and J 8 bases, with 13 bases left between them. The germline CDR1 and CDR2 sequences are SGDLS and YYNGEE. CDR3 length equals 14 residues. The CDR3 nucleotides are TGTGCCAGCAGCGTACCAGGAAAAGGCTATGAGCAGTTCTTC. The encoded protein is CASSVPGKGYEQFF.

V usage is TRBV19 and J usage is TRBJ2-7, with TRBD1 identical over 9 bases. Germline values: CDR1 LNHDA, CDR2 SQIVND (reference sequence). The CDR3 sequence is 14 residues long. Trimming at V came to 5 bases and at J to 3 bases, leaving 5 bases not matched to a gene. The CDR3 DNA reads TGTGCCAGTAGTTCAGGGACAGGGTTCTACGAGCAGTACTTC. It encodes CASSSGTGFYEQYF. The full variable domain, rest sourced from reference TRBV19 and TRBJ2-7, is DGGITQSPKYLFRKEGQNVTLSCEQNLNHDAMYWYRQDPGQGLRLIYYSQIVNDFQKGDIAEGYSVSREKKESFPLTVTSAQKNPTAFYLCASSSGTGFYEQYFGPGTRLTVT.

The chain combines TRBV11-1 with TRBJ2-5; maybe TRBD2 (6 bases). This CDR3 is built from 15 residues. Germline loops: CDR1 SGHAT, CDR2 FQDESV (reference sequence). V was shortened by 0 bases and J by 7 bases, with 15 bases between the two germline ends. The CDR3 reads CASSLASGTPRTQYF. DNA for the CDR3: TGTGCCAGCAGCTTAGCATCCGGGACTCCCCGGACCCAGTACTTC.

The CDR3 DNA sequence: TGTGCCAGCAGTTTAGGGGCAGGGTACAATGAAGCTTTCTTT. Its translation is CASSLGAGYNEAFF. This chain joins TRBV27 and TRBJ1-1, with D possibly TRBD1 on 5 matching bases. Trimming shortened V by 2 bases and J by 7 bases, and 14 bases separated the two germline ends. This CDR3 has 14 residues. Germline V gene data show CDR1 as MNHEY and CDR2 as SMNVEV (reference sequence).

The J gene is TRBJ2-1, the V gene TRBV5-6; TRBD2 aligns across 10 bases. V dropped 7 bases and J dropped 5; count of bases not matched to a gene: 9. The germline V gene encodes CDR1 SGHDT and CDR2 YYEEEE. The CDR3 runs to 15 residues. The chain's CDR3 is CASSYWTSGNNEQFF. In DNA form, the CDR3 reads TGTGCCAGCTCGTATTGGACTAGCGGAAACAATGAGCAGTTCTTC. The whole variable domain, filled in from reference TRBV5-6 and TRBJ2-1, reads DAGVTQSPTHLIKTRGQQVTLRCSPKSGHDTVSWYQQALGQGPQFIFQYYEEEERQRGNFPDRFSGHQFPNYSSELNVNALLLGDSALYLCASSYWTSGNNEQFFGPGTRLTVL.